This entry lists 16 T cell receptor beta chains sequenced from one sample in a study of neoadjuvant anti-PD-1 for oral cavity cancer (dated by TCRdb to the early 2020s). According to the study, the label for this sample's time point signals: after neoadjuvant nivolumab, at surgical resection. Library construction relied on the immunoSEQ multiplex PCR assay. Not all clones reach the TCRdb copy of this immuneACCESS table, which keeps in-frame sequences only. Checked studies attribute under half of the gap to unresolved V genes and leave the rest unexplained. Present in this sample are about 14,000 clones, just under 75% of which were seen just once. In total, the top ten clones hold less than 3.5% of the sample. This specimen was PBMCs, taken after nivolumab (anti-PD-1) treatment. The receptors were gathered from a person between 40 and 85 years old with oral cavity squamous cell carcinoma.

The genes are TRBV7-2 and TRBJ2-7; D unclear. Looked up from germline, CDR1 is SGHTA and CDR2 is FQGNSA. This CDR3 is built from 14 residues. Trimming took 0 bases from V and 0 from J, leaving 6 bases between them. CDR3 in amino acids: CASSLAGGSYEQYF. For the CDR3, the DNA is TGTGCCAGCAGCTTAGCTGGCGGCTCCTACGAGCAGTACTTC.

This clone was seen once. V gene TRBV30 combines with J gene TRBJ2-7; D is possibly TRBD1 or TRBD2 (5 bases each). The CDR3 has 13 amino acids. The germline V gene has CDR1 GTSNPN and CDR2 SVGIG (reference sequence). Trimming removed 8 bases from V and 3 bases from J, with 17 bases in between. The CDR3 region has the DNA TGTGCCGCCGGGGCCTTCCCCTTCTACGAGCAGTACTTC. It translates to CAAGAFPFYEQYF.

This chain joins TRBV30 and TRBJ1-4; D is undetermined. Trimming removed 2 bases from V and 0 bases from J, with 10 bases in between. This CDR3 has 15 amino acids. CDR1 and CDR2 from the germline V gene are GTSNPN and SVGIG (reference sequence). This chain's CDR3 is CAWSPMGTTNEKLFF. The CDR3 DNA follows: TGTGCCTGGAGTCCAATGGGAACAACTAATGAAAAACTGTTTTTT.

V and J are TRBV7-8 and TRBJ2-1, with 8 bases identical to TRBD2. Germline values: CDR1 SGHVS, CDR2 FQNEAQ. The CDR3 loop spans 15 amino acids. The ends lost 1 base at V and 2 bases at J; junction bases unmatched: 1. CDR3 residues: CASSLGSGTYNEQFF. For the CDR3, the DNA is TGTGCCAGCAGCTTAGGTAGCGGGACCTACAATGAGCAGTTCTTC.

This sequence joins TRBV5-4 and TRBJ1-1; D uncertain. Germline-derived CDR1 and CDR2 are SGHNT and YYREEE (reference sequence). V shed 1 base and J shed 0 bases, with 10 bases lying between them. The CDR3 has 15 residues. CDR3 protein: CASSLTANMNTEAFF. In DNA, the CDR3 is TGTGCCAGCAGCTTGACAGCAAACATGAACACTGAAGCTTTCTTT. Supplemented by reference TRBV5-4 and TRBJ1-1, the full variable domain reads ETGVTQSPTHLIKTRGQQVTLRCSSQSGHNTVSWYQQALGQGPQFIFQYYREEENGRGNFPPRFSGLQFPNYSSELNVNALELDDSALYLCASSLTANMNTEAFFGQGTRLTVV.

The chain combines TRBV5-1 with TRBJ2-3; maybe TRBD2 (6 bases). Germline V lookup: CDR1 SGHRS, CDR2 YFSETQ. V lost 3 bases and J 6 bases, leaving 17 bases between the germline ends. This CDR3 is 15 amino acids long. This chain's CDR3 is CASSWEALAGDTQYF. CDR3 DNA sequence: TGCGCCAGCAGCTGGGAAGCACTAGCTGGGGATACGCAGTATTTT.

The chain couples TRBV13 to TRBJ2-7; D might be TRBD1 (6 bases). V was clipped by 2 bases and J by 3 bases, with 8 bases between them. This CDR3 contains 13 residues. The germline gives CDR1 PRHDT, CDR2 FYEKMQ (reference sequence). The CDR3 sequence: CASSLSQGYEQYF. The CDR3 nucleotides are TGTGCCAGCAGCTTATCACAGGGCTACGAGCAGTACTTC.

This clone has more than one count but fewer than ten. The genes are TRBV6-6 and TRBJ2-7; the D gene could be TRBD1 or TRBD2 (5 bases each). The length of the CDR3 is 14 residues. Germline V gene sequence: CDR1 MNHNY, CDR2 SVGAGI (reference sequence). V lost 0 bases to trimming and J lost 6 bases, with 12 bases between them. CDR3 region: CASSYSGERGEQYF. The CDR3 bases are TGTGCCAGCAGTTACTCAGGGGAGAGGGGCGAGCAGTACTTC.

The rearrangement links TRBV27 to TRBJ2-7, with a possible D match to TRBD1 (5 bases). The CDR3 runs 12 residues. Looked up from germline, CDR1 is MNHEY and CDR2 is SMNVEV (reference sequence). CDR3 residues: CDPSGPPDEQYF. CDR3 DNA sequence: TGTGACCCTTCAGGGCCCCCCGACGAGCAGTACTTC.

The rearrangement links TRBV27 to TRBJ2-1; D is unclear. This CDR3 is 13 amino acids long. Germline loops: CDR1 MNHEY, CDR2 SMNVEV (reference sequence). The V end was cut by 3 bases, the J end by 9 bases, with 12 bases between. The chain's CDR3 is CASSFALSGEQFF. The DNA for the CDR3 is TGTGCCAGCAGTTTTGCACTTTCTGGTGAGCAGTTCTTC.

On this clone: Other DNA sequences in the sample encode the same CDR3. CDR3 region: CASSLPGSSYNEQFF. As DNA, the CDR3 is TGTGCCAGTAGTTTACCAGGGAGCTCCTACAATGAGCAGTTCTTC. The chain joins TRBV19 to TRBJ2-1; D may correspond to TRBD1 or TRBD2 (5 bases each). The CDR3 sequence is 15 residues long. Germline V gene lookup returns CDR1 LNHDA and CDR2 SQIVND (reference sequence). Trimming took 5 bases from V and 0 from J, leaving 11 bases between them. The whole variable domain, filled in from reference TRBV19 and TRBJ2-1, reads DGGITQSPKYLFRKEGQNVTLSCEQNLNHDAMYWYRQDPGQGLRLIYYSQIVNDFQKGDIAEGYSVSREKKESFPLTVTSAQKNPTAFYLCASSLPGSSYNEQFFGPGTRLTVL.

This CDR3 reads CASSSGTFIGELFF. CDR3 DNA: TGTGCCAGTAGTTCAGGGACATTTATCGGGGAGCTGTTTTTT. This chain links TRBV19 with TRBJ2-2; D is possibly TRBD1 (6 bases). The CDR3 has 14 amino acids. V shed 5 bases and J shed 7 bases, with 14 bases lying between them. CDR1 is LNHDA, CDR2 SQIVND, per germline (reference sequence).

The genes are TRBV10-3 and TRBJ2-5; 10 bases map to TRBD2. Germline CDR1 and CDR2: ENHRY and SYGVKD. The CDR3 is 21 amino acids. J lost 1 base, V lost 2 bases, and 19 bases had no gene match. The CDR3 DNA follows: TGTGCCATCAGTGAGCAACGACTAGCGGGTGTTGGGGGACATAGCCAAGAGACCCAGTACTTC. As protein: CAISEQRLAGVGGHSQETQYF.

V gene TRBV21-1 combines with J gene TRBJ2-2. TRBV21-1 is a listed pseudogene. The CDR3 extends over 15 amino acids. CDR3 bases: TGTGCCAGCAGCAAAGTCTTCCAGAACACCGGGGAGCTGTTTTTT. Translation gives CASSKVFQNTGELFF.

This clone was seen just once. The CDR3 loop is CASSSQGGVGTEAFF. The CDR3 DNA follows: TGTGCCAGTAGTAGTCAAGGGGGCGTGGGCACTGAAGCTTTCTTT. The chain has TRBV19 and TRBJ1-1, with 7 bases that match TRBD1. Germline lookup yields CDR1 LNHDA and CDR2 SQIVND (reference sequence). V was pared by 4 bases and J by 4 bases, with 9 bases of the junction left unmatched. The CDR3 runs 15 residues.

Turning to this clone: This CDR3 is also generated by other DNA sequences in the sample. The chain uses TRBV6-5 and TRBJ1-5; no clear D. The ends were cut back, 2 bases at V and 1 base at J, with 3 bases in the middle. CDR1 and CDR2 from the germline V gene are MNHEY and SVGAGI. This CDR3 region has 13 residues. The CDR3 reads CASSYDSNQPQHF. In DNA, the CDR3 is TGTGCCAGCAGTTACGACAGCAATCAGCCCCAGCATTTT.